Listed below are T cell receptor beta chains from one sample, sequenced in a study of shared clonotypes between healthy human individuals. Only in-frame clones appear in the TCRdb table, and some are missing; sequencing was by immunoSEQ multiplex PCR. Seen here are 2 million or so clones, approximately 94% observed once, and the top ten hold about 1.1%. The sequencing input was naive CD8+ T cells sorted from blood. These receptors all stem from a man younger than 35 in good health. The CDR3 runs from the conserved cysteine through the conserved F or W. D genes are given only for firm matches. Rows may omit the clone size; those that give it use once, few, many or a size class.

abundance,len,d_gene,v_gene,j_gene,CDR3aa,CDR3nt
NA,16,TRBD1,TRBV11-2,TRBJ2-7,CASTPTGTGFSYEQYF,TGTGCCAGCACTCCGACCGGGACAGGGTTCTCCTACGAGCAGTACTTC
once,14,NA,TRBV7-9,TRBJ2-7,CASSPGYTTYEQYF,TGTGCCAGCAGCCCGGGGTACACTACCTACGAGCAGTACTTC
NA,13,NA,TRBV10-2,TRBJ2-5,CASREGDQETQYF,TGCGCCAGCAGGGAGGGGGACCAGGAGACCCAGTACTTC
NA,15,NA,TRBV6-5,TRBJ2-1,CASSYITGDYNEQFF,TGTGCCAGCAGTTATATAACGGGAGACTACAATGAGCAGTTCTTC
NA,15,TRBD2,TRBV30,TRBJ2-7,CAWSVRTSGVNEQYF,TGTGCCTGGAGTGTAAGGACTAGCGGGGTAAACGAGCAGTACTTC
once,16,NA,TRBV6-1,TRBJ2-4,CASSEIWAGPENIQYF,TGTGCCAGCAGTGAAATCTGGGCAGGGCCCGAAAACATTCAGTACTTC
NA,13,NA,TRBV28,TRBJ2-3,CASSFLVTDTQYF,TGTGCCAGCAGTTTCCTAGTCACAGATACGCAGTATTTT
NA,17,NA,TRBV27,TRBJ2-3,CASSLSGGGWFPDTQYF,TGTGCCAGCAGTTTATCGGGGGGGGGCTGGTTTCCAGATACGCAGTATTTT
NA,12,NA,TRBV5-6,TRBJ2-7,CASSATAYEQYF,TGTGCCAGCAGCGCTACAGCCTACGAGCAGTACTTC
NA,14,NA,TRBV10-3,TRBJ1-1,CAIRRGGENTEAFF,TGTGCCATCAGACGGGGAGGGGAGAACACTGAAGCTTTCTTT
NA,12,NA,TRBV19,TRBJ2-7,CASADGNYEQYF,TGTGCCAGTGCGGACGGAAACTACGAGCAGTACTTC
NA,13,NA,TRBV7-6,TRBJ2-1,CASSLGDYNEQFF,TGTGCCAGCAGCTTAGGGGACTACAATGAGCAGTTCTTC
NA,17,NA,TRBV4-1,TRBJ2-7,CASSPRSGGPEDYEQYF,TGCGCCAGCAGCCCCCGCTCAGGGGGGCCAGAAGACTACGAGCAGTACTTC
NA,13,NA,TRBV7-2,TRBJ2-1,CASSLVWSHEQFF,TGTGCCAGCAGCTTAGTTTGGTCTCATGAGCAGTTCTTC
once,13,NA,TRBV4-1,TRBJ2-1,CASSQAPENEQFF,TGCGCCAGCAGCCAAGCTCCGGAAAATGAGCAGTTCTTC
NA,11,NA,TRBV19,TRBJ1-1,CAKGANTEAFF,TGTGCAAAAGGGGCGAACACTGAAGCTTTCTTT
NA,14,NA,TRBV5-8,TRBJ1-5,CASSLVPENQPQHF,TGTGCCAGCAGCTTGGTGCCCGAAAATCAGCCCCAGCATTTT
NA,13,NA,TRBV2,TRBJ1-5,CASSRDGNQPQHF,TGTGCCAGCAGCCGGGACGGCAATCAGCCCCAGCATTTT
NA,15,TRBD2,TRBV2,TRBJ2-3,CASKIAGGGADTQYF,TGTGCCAGCAAAATAGCGGGAGGAGGCGCAGATACGCAGTATTTT
NA,11,NA,TRBV30,TRBJ2-1,CARRSGNEQFF,TGTGCTCGGCGAAGCGGCAATGAGCAGTTCTTC
NA,15,NA,TRBV4-3,TRBJ2-1,CASSQGLAEWDEQFF,TGCGCCAGCAGCCAAGGGCTGGCGGAGTGGGATGAGCAGTTCTTC
NA,13,NA,TRBV5-6,TRBJ2-7,CASSFGISYEQYF,TGTGCCAGCAGCTTTGGCATCTCCTACGAGCAGTACTTC
NA,13,NA,TRBV19,TRBJ2-1,CASSPLAGGEQFF,TGTGCCAGTAGCCCGCTAGCCGGGGGTGAGCAGTTCTTC
NA,15,NA,TRBV21-1,TRBJ2-5,CASNPDRTSGGTQYF,TGTGCCAGCAACCCAGACCGGACTTCGGGAGGGACCCAGTACTTC
once,16,TRBD2,TRBV27,TRBJ2-1,CASSPSAGEWGNEQFF,TGTGCCAGCAGCCCTTCTGCGGGAGAGTGGGGGAATGAGCAGTTCTTC
NA,15,TRBD1,TRBV9,TRBJ1-4,CASSGATGGYEKLFF,TGTGCCAGCAGCGGAGCGACAGGGGGTTATGAAAAACTGTTTTTT
NA,14,NA,TRBV19,TRBJ2-5,CASSIWLDEETQYF,TGTGCCAGTAGTATATGGCTTGACGAAGAGACCCAGTACTTC
NA,14,TRBD1,TRBV10-3,TRBJ2-7,CAISDRGRPYEQYF,TGTGCCATCAGTGACAGGGGGAGACCCTACGAGCAGTACTTC
once,12,NA,TRBV11-2,TRBJ2-5,CASSLTLETQYF,TGTGCCAGCAGCCTCACTTTGGAGACCCAGTACTTC
NA,15,TRBD2,TRBV6-4,TRBJ2-1,CASSDGGGAYNEQFF,TGTGCCAGCAGTGACGGCGGGGGGGCCTACAATGAGCAGTTCTTC
NA,16,NA,TRBV28,TRBJ1-3,CASRGLDPDSGNTIYF,TGTGCCAGCAGAGGCTTGGACCCTGACTCTGGAAACACCATATATTTT
NA,13,NA,TRBV19,TRBJ1-2,CATLQGYDYGYTF,TGTGCCACCTTACAGGGATATGACTATGGCTACACCTTC
NA,14,TRBD2,TRBV27,TRBJ2-1,CASSLSLAGGEQFF,TGTGCCAGCAGTTTATCGTTAGCGGGGGGGGAGCAGTTCTTC
NA,14,TRBD1,TRBV13,TRBJ2-7,CASSLRGRVDEQYF,TGTGCCAGCAGCCTCAGGGGGCGAGTGGACGAGCAGTACTTC
NA,14,NA,TRBV11-2,TRBJ2-5,CASSLVQGEETQYF,TGTGCCAGCAGCTTAGTCCAAGGGGAAGAGACCCAGTACTTC
NA,13,NA,TRBV19,TRBJ2-7,CASSIGRAGEQYF,TGTGCCAGTAGTATAGGACGGGCGGGCGAGCAGTACTTC
NA,14,TRBD1,TRBV27,TRBJ1-2,CASSWTGGAYGYTF,TGTGCCAGCAGTTGGACAGGGGGGGCTTATGGCTACACCTTC
NA,14,TRBD1,TRBV19,TRBJ1-3,CASNDRDSGNTIYF,TGTGCCAGTAACGACAGGGACTCTGGAAACACCATATATTTT
NA,13,NA,TRBV6-5,TRBJ2-5,CASSPDEQETQYF,TGTGCCAGCAGTCCGGACGAGCAAGAGACCCAGTACTTC
NA,19,NA,TRBV4-3,TRBJ2-6,CASSQGVSSSPAGANVLTF,TGCGCCAGCAGCCAAGGAGTCAGCTCGTCTCCAGCTGGGGCCAACGTCCTGACTTTC
NA,12,NA,TRBV5-4,TRBJ2-7,CASSLVGEEQYF,TGTGCCAGCAGCTTGGTTGGGGAAGAGCAGTACTTC
NA,18,TRBD2,TRBV4-3,TRBJ2-1,CASSQDREREGLGNEQFF,TGCGCCAGCAGCCAAGATCGGGAGCGGGAGGGCCTGGGGAATGAGCAGTTCTTC
NA,16,NA,TRBV5-4,TRBJ2-6,CASSLTVLSGANVLTF,TGTGCCAGCAGCTTGACAGTCCTGTCTGGGGCCAACGTCCTGACTTTC
NA,15,NA,TRBV19,TRBJ1-2,CASSIDPRRGYGYTF,TGTGCCAGTAGTATAGATCCGCGCAGGGGCTATGGCTACACCTTC
NA,11,NA,TRBV6-6,TRBJ2-7,CASSLGHEQYF,TGTGCCAGCAGTTTAGGACACGAGCAGTACTTC
NA,12,NA,TRBV13,TRBJ2-7,CASSLASYEQYF,TGTGCCAGCAGCTTAGCATCCTACGAGCAGTACTTC
NA,13,NA,TRBV28,TRBJ1-2,CASSPEGYYGYTF,TGTGCCAGCAGCCCGGAGGGGTACTATGGCTACACCTTC
once,15,TRBD2,TRBV4-1,TRBJ2-7,CASSQRAGGGYEQYF,TGCGCCAGCAGCCAAAGGGCGGGAGGCGGCTACGAGCAGTACTTC
NA,12,NA,TRBV10-2,TRBJ2-1,CASSFDSNEQFF,TGCGCCAGCAGCTTTGACAGCAATGAGCAGTTCTTC
NA,14,NA,TRBV28,TRBJ1-5,CASSLRQGNQPQHF,TGTGCCAGCAGTTTAAGACAGGGCAATCAGCCCCAGCATTTT
NA,11,TRBD1,TRBV19,TRBJ1-1,CASKQGAEAFF,TGTGCCAGTAAACAGGGGGCGGAAGCTTTCTTT